This entry lists 26 T cell receptor beta chains sequenced from one sample in a study of OX40 agonist ivuxolimab in advanced cancers. This table comes from immunoSEQ multiplex PCR, and its TCRdb copy is limited to in-frame clones, with some not included. Of about 38,000 clones listed, about three quarters are singletons. The input for sequencing was CD4+ or CD8+ T cells sorted from blood, taken in a trial of the OX40 agonist ivuxolimab. The source of these receptors is an adult with an advanced solid tumor such as melanoma, head and neck, liver or kidney cancer.

The chain is built from TRBV11-3 and TRBJ2-7; D not resolved. V lost 1 base and J 7 bases, leaving 11 bases between the germline ends. The germline CDR1 and CDR2 sequences are SGHNT and YENEEA. CDR3 length equals 13 residues. This chain's CDR3 is CASSLGSLGEQYF. The CDR3 region has the DNA TGTGCCAGCAGCTTAGGGTCCCTCGGGGAGCAGTACTTC.

The chain carries TRBV2 and TRBJ2-1; 7 bases agree with TRBD1. Germline CDR1 and CDR2: SNHLY and FYNNEI. With V trimmed by 7 bases and J by 5 bases, 8 bases remained unmatched. CDR3 length: 14 amino acids. CDR3 bases: TGTGCCAGCATCTGGGGACAGAATAACAATGAGCAGTTCTTC. As protein: CASIWGQNNNEQFF.

The CDR3 sequence: CASRAGNLLNTEAFF. Here the CDR3 DNA reads TGCGCCAGCAGAGCGGGGAATCTCTTGAACACTGAAGCTTTCTTT. The chain is built from TRBV5-1 and TRBJ1-1; D is undetermined. CDR3 length: 15 amino acids. The V and J ends lost 5 bases and 0 bases respectively, with 14 bases between them. Germline lookup yields CDR1 SGHRS and CDR2 YFSETQ.

The rearrangement links TRBV2 to TRBJ1-2; no reliable D call. Germline V gives CDR1 SNHLY, CDR2 FYNNEI. The CDR3 is 13 amino acids. V was clipped by 6 bases and J by 5 bases, with 13 bases between them. CDR3 protein: CASSPSPDYGYTF. CDR3 nucleotide sequence: TGTGCCAGCAGCCCTAGTCCGGATTATGGCTACACCTTC.

The chain links TRBV28 to TRBJ2-1, with 8 bases identical to TRBD2. This CDR3 contains 15 residues. Germline V lookup: CDR1 MDHEN, CDR2 SYDVKM. V shed 3 bases and J 6 bases; nucleotides not matched to a gene: 7. The CDR3 DNA reads TGTGCCAGCAGTTTGGGCTCGGCGGGAGGCAATGAGCAGTTCTTC. Residues: CASSLGSAGGNEQFF.

The V call is TRBV6-5, the J call TRBJ2-7, with TRBD1 matching over 10 bases. Germline V gene data show CDR1 as MNHEY and CDR2 as SVGAGI. The CDR3 totals 15 residues. V shed 6 bases and J 3 bases; nucleotides not matched to a gene: 8. Here the CDR3 reads CASSHSWTGGYEQYF. DNA for the CDR3: TGTGCCAGCAGCCACTCTTGGACAGGGGGCTACGAGCAGTACTTC.

CDR3 protein: CASSRLAGRRRQYF. CDR3 nucleotides: TGTGCCAGCAGCCGACTAGCGGGTCGACGGAGGCAGTACTTC. This rearrangement joins TRBV28 to TRBJ2-7; 10 bases align to TRBD2. Germline CDR1 reads MDHEN; CDR2 reads SYDVKM. The CDR3 runs to 14 residues. V was clipped by 6 bases and J by 9 bases; unmatched bases: 11.

This clone occurred a few times. The gene calls are TRBV29-1 and TRBJ2-2; 8 bases fit TRBD2. This CDR3 comprises 15 residues. Germline CDR1 SQVTM, CDR2 ANQGSEA. After removal of 4 bases from V and 7 bases from J, the junction contained 11 bases not matched to a gene. In DNA form, the CDR3 reads TGCAGCGTTGCGGGCGGCGGGGGGCAAAGCGGGGAGCTGTTTTTT. It translates to CSVAGGGGQSGELFF.

The gene calls are TRBV7-9 and TRBJ2-4, with D maybe TRBD1 (5 bases). There are 14 residues in the CDR3. The V gene's germline CDR1 is SEHNR and CDR2 FQNEAQ (reference sequence). Trimming cost V 1 base and J 7 bases, with 11 bases left between them. The CDR3 protein is CASSLDRTGNIQYF. The CDR3 DNA sequence: TGTGCCAGCAGCTTAGATCGCACAGGTAACATTCAGTACTTC.

V gene TRBV28 combines with J gene TRBJ2-7, with a tentative D call TRBD2 (8 bases). The CDR3 runs 14 residues. CDR1 and CDR2 (germline): MDHEN, SYDVKM. V was pared by 5 bases and J by 7 bases, with 18 bases between. The CDR3 bases are TGTGCCAGCAGTCCGGGGGGGCGACAGGGTGAGCAGTACTTC. Amino acid sequence: CASSPGGRQGEQYF.

This clone was observed a handful of times. This chain connects TRBV19 to TRBJ2-2; D is tentatively TRBD1 or TRBD2 (5 bases each). Germline CDR1 reads LNHDA; CDR2 reads SQIVND (reference sequence). Trimming stripped 4 bases from V and 0 bases from J, with 6 bases between. CDR3 size: 14 residues. In DNA, the CDR3 is TGTGCCAGTAGTAGGGGACCGAACACCGGGGAGCTGTTTTTT. This encodes CASSRGPNTGELFF. The variable domain in full, completed from reference TRBV19 and TRBJ2-2, reads DGGITQSPKYLFRKEGQNVTLSCEQNLNHDAMYWYRQDPGQGLRLIYYSQIVNDFQKGDIAEGYSVSREKKESFPLTVTSAQKNPTAFYLCASSRGPNTGELFFGEGSRLTVL.

The rearrangement joins TRBV2 to TRBJ2-5; a possible D gene is TRBD2 (5 bases). CDR3 length: 13 residues. V gave up 10 bases and J gave up 5 bases, with 17 bases separating them. Germline V gene lookup returns CDR1 SNHLY and CDR2 FYNNEI. The CDR3 DNA is TGTGCCACCATCCTAGCCGGCGGGGAGACCCAGTACTTC. This sequence encodes CATILAGGETQYF.

This clone appeared once. CDR3 nucleotides: TGCGCCAGCAGCCAAGGCTTGGGGGCCGATCTCTACACCGGGGAGCTGTTTTTT. This codes for CASSQGLGADLYTGELFF. This chain connects TRBV4-1 to TRBJ2-2, with D possibly being TRBD1 (6 bases). Trimming took 1 base from V and 3 from J, leaving 18 bases between them. The CDR3 covers 18 residues. Germline-derived CDR1 and CDR2 are MGHRA and YSYEKL.

The chain combines TRBV4-1 with TRBJ1-5; 7 nucleotides agree with TRBD1. This CDR3 spans 16 amino acids. The J segment lost 5 bases and the V segment lost 0 bases, leaving 7 bases of the junction unmatched. Per germline, CDR1 MGHRA and CDR2 YSYEKL. The CDR3, as DNA: TGCGCCAGCAGCCAAGATCCGGGACAGAGTCATCAGCCCCAGCATTTT. This encodes CASSQDPGQSHQPQHF.

The J gene is TRBJ1-2, the V gene TRBV28; D is unclear. Trimming pared 2 bases from V and 1 base from J, leaving 11 bases between. CDR3 length equals 15 residues. Germline V gene data show CDR1 as MDHEN and CDR2 as SYDVKM. DNA of the CDR3: TGTGCCAGCAGTTTAGAAGGGTTCGGTAACTATGGCTACACCTTC. Translated, it gives CASSLEGFGNYGYTF.

This chain links TRBV5-1 with TRBJ2-2; 12 bases align to TRBD2. The CDR3 has 15 residues. Trimming removed 4 bases from V and 5 bases from J; junction bases left unmatched: 3. The germline gives CDR1 SGHRS, CDR2 YFSETQ. In DNA form, the CDR3 reads TGCGCCAGCAGCCCCGGGACTAGCGGGACCGGGGAGCTGTTTTTT. It translates to CASSPGTSGTGELFF.

The V call is TRBV18, the J call TRBJ1-1, with D perhaps TRBD1 (5 bases). Deletions cut 3 bases from V and 1 base from J, with 9 bases between. This CDR3 spans 14 amino acids. Germline CDR1 KGHSH, CDR2 LQKENI. DNA of the CDR3: TGTGCCAGCTCACCTACGGACAAGAACACTGAAGCTTTCTTT. Its translation is CASSPTDKNTEAFF.

The rearrangement joins TRBV6-1 to TRBJ2-5, with TRBD2 matching over 7 bases. Germline loops: CDR1 MNHNS, CDR2 SASEGT. Trimming at V came to 2 bases and at J to 4 bases, leaving 4 bases not matched to a gene. The length of the CDR3 is 14 residues. The DNA for the CDR3 is TGTGCCAGCAGTGAATGGGGGGAGGGAGAGACCCAGTACTTC. Protein product: CASSEWGEGETQYF.

The V call is TRBV18, the J call TRBJ1-2, with 9 nucleotides matching TRBD1. Germline loops: CDR1 KGHSH, CDR2 LQKENI. V lost 4 bases and J lost 6; bases outside the gene matches: 9. The CDR3 is 15 amino acids. CDR3 DNA: TGTGCCAGCTCACTTACAACAGGGGGCGAAAATGGCTACACCTTC. It codes for CASSLTTGGENGYTF.

The J gene is TRBJ1-5, the V gene TRBV6-1; 7 bases line up with TRBD1. This CDR3 region has 13 residues. V was clipped by 7 bases and J by 7 bases; unmatched bases: 7. Germline V gene lookup returns CDR1 MNHNS and CDR2 SASEGT. CDR3 coding DNA: TGTGCCAGCACCCCCAGGGGGTTACAGCCCCAGCATTTT. This gives the protein CASTPRGLQPQHF.

This clone was seen more than once but under ten times. V gene TRBV7-8 combines with J gene TRBJ2-3; no reliable D call. Germline V gene data show CDR1 as SGHVS and CDR2 as FQNEAQ. The CDR3 consists of 12 residues. Trimming shortened V by 7 bases and J by 3 bases, and 8 bases separated the two germline ends. CDR3 sequence (DNA): TGTGCCAGCAACTACTATACAGATACGCAGTATTTT. Translation gives CASNYYTDTQYF.

V is TRBV5-4 and J is TRBJ2-5; D possibly corresponds to TRBD1 (6 bases). Trimming left V 5 bases short and J 4 bases short, with 15 bases between. The germline CDR1 and CDR2 sequences are SGHNT and YYREEE (reference sequence). The CDR3 has 14 amino acids. Written as DNA, the CDR3 is TGTGCCAGCAGGTACCACAGGGATTCAGAGACCCAGTACTTC. Protein product: CASRYHRDSETQYF.

The V call is TRBV2, the J call TRBJ2-2, with D perhaps being TRBD1 or TRBD2 (6 bases each). The CDR3 has 14 amino acids. V was pared by 5 bases and J by 4 bases, with 11 bases between. Germline lookup yields CDR1 SNHLY and CDR2 FYNNEI. The CDR3 DNA sequence: TGTGCCAGCAGTAAGGGGGGCACCACCGGGGAGCTGTTTTTT. Protein sequence: CASSKGGTTGELFF.

The V call is TRBV19, the J call TRBJ2-5; D may correspond to TRBD1 or TRBD2 (5 bases each). V was shortened by 3 bases and J by 5 bases, with 19 bases between the two germline ends. This CDR3 contains 16 residues. The germline CDR1 and CDR2 sequences are LNHDA and SQIVND (reference sequence). The DNA of the CDR3 is TGTGCCAGTAGTATGATTGGGACGGTGGCGCCGGAGACCCAGTACTTC. Its protein is CASSMIGTVAPETQYF.

The chain joins TRBV5-1 to TRBJ2-1, with D maybe TRBD1 (6 bases). V was shortened by 1 base and J by 10 bases, with 18 bases between the two germline ends. Germline CDR1 is SGHRS and CDR2 is YFSETQ. The length of the CDR3 is 15 residues. CDR3 protein: CASSLSRQARNEQFF. In nucleotides, the CDR3 is TGCGCCAGCAGCTTGAGTCGACAGGCCCGTAACGAGCAGTTCTTC.

The V gene is TRBV15, the J gene TRBJ2-1; D is perhaps TRBD1 (6 bases). V lost 5 bases and J 3 bases, leaving 8 bases between the germline ends. Looked up from germline, CDR1 is LNHNV and CDR2 is YYDKDF (reference sequence). This CDR3 is built from 13 residues. The CDR3 spells CATSGDNYNEQFF. CDR3 nucleotide sequence: TGTGCCACCAGCGGGGACAACTACAATGAGCAGTTCTTC.